The sample holds many counts of the clone carrying this T cell receptor beta chain. This CDR3 has 14 residues. Germline assignment: CDR1 SGHDT and CDR2 YYEEEE. Trimming removed 3 bases at V and 0 bases at J, with 6 bases between. TCRdb processed the RT-PCR reads anew with MiXCR; each CDR3 protein has one entry. The repertoire holds about 57,000 distinct CDR3 sequences, with about 14% as singletons. This sample was included in a study of patients and donors after allogeneic stem cell transplantation. Sequencing was carried out using blood, either unsorted or a sorted T cell fraction (not recorded which). This clonotype was sampled from a human donor who was either an allogeneic HSCT recipient or a stem cell or donor lymphocyte infusion donor (not recorded which). It is not recorded whose cells these are; they may come from a transplant donor. The rearrangement uses TRBV5-6 and TRBJ2-2; TRBD2 might be the D (5 bases). CDR3 amino acids: CASSWESNTGELFF. In DNA, the CDR3 is TGTGCCAGCAGCTGGGAGTCGAACACCGGGGAGCTGTTTTTT.